Listed below are T cell receptor beta chains from one sample, sequenced in a study of graft-versus-host responses after intestinal transplantation. The repertoire was sequenced with immunoSEQ multiplex PCR; TCRdb's copy has only in-frame clones and lacks some. The table has some 24,000 clones, about 39% seen once; the top ten hold about 0.66%. Sequenced material: alloreactive CD4+ T cells from a mixed lymphocyte reaction culture, taken before intestinal transplant. These receptors were collected from a human patient who received an intestinal transplant. Both conserved end residues are part of each CDR3. Each record gives: clone size, V gene, D gene, J gene, CDR3 protein, CDR3 DNA. D genes are given only for firm matches. Some rows mark clone size as missing; the rest say once, few, many or name a class of expanded clone.

clone_size: few
v_call: TRBV29-1
d_call: TRBD1
j_call: TRBJ2-2
cdr3_aa: CSVRWDRNTGELFF
cdr3_nt: TGCAGCGTTAGGTGGGACAGGAATACCGGGGAGCTGTTTTTT

clone_size: few
v_call: TRBV5-4
d_call: NA
j_call: TRBJ1-2
cdr3_aa: CASSLGAANYGYTF
cdr3_nt: TGTGCCAGCAGCTTGGGGGCCGCTAACTATGGCTACACCTTC

clone_size: NA
v_call: TRBV9
d_call: NA
j_call: TRBJ1-6
cdr3_aa: CASSVGANSPLHF
cdr3_nt: TGTGCCAGCAGCGTAGGGGCGAATTCACCCCTCCACTTT

clone_size: NA
v_call: TRBV30
d_call: TRBD2
j_call: TRBJ2-4
cdr3_aa: CAWSVRLAGGLAKNIQYF
cdr3_nt: TGTGCCTGGAGTGTACGTCTAGCGGGAGGGTTGGCCAAAAACATTCAGTACTTC

clone_size: NA
v_call: TRBV29-1
d_call: TRBD1
j_call: TRBJ1-2
cdr3_aa: CSVEERGQVKNYGYTF
cdr3_nt: TGCAGCGTTGAAGAGCGCGGACAGGTTAAAAACTATGGCTACACCTTC

clone_size: NA
v_call: TRBV15
d_call: NA
j_call: TRBJ2-5
cdr3_aa: CATSRDRRGSYQETQYF
cdr3_nt: TGTGCCACCAGCAGAGACCGGAGGGGTTCCTACCAAGAGACCCAGTACTTC

clone_size: few
v_call: TRBV5-1
d_call: NA
j_call: TRBJ2-3
cdr3_aa: CASSLGTSTDTQYF
cdr3_nt: TGCGCCAGCAGCTTGGGGACTTCCACAGATACGCAGTATTTT

clone_size: NA
v_call: TRBV6-5
d_call: NA
j_call: TRBJ1-2
cdr3_aa: CASSYGGGYGYTF
cdr3_nt: TGTGCCAGCAGTTATGGGGGGGGCTATGGCTACACCTTC

clone_size: few
v_call: TRBV6-6
d_call: NA
j_call: TRBJ1-1
cdr3_aa: CASRGGHNTEAFF
cdr3_nt: TGTGCCAGCAGAGGAGGGCACAACACTGAAGCTTTCTTT

clone_size: NA
v_call: TRBV10-1
d_call: NA
j_call: TRBJ1-1
cdr3_aa: CASSHLRTVNTEAFF
cdr3_nt: TGCGCCAGCAGCCATCTACGGACAGTGAACACTGAAGCTTTCTTT

clone_size: NA
v_call: TRBV21-1
d_call: NA
j_call: TRBJ1-5
cdr3_aa: CASSKVAQGHKPNQPQHF
cdr3_nt: TGTGCCAGCAGCAAAGTGGCACAGGGGCATAAACCGAATCAGCCCCAGCATTTT

clone_size: NA
v_call: TRBV7-2
d_call: TRBD1
j_call: TRBJ1-1
cdr3_aa: CASSLQGAGTEAFF
cdr3_nt: TGTGCCAGCAGCCTGCAGGGGGCGGGCACTGAAGCTTTCTTT

clone_size: few
v_call: TRBV2
d_call: NA
j_call: TRBJ1-2
cdr3_aa: CASIDSLLYGYTF
cdr3_nt: TGTGCCAGCATAGACAGTCTCCTCTATGGCTACACCTTC

clone_size: NA
v_call: TRBV30
d_call: NA
j_call: TRBJ1-5
cdr3_aa: CASSGYAGNQPQHF
cdr3_nt: TGTGCCTCATCAGGGTATGCAGGGAATCAGCCCCAGCATTTT

clone_size: NA
v_call: TRBV7-9
d_call: TRBD1
j_call: TRBJ2-6
cdr3_aa: CASSSRQGRSGANVLTF
cdr3_nt: TGTGCCAGCAGCTCAAGACAGGGAAGGTCTGGGGCCAACGTCCTGACTTTC

clone_size: NA
v_call: TRBV11-3
d_call: NA
j_call: TRBJ2-1
cdr3_aa: CASSLDGGNEQFF
cdr3_nt: TGTGCCAGCAGCTTAGATGGCGGGAATGAGCAGTTCTTC

clone_size: once
v_call: TRBV18
d_call: TRBD1
j_call: TRBJ2-7
cdr3_aa: CASSPTPSDTGTANEQYF
cdr3_nt: TGTGCCAGCTCACCCACACCCTCAGACACCGGGACAGCGAACGAGCAGTACTTC

clone_size: once
v_call: TRBV15
d_call: NA
j_call: TRBJ1-1
cdr3_aa: CATSRPQGIFTEAFF
cdr3_nt: TGTGCCACCAGCAGACCGCAGGGGATTTTTACTGAAGCTTTCTTT

clone_size: NA
v_call: TRBV27
d_call: NA
j_call: TRBJ1-3
cdr3_aa: CASRFRGGAGNTIYF
cdr3_nt: TGTGCCAGCAGATTTCGGGGGGGAGCTGGAAACACCATATATTTT

clone_size: NA
v_call: TRBV7-6
d_call: NA
j_call: TRBJ1-4
cdr3_aa: CASSLRGLGEKLFF
cdr3_nt: TGTGCCAGCAGCCTCCGGGGTTTGGGTGAAAAACTGTTTTTT

clone_size: few
v_call: TRBV28
d_call: NA
j_call: TRBJ1-5
cdr3_aa: CASKLLGVGPEGNQPQHF
cdr3_nt: TGTGCCAGCAAACTACTAGGAGTCGGACCCGAGGGTAATCAGCCCCAGCATTTT

clone_size: few
v_call: TRBV11-2
d_call: TRBD1
j_call: TRBJ1-5
cdr3_aa: CASSLDGTGPQHF
cdr3_nt: TGTGCCAGCAGCTTAGATGGGACAGGGCCCCAGCATTTT

clone_size: NA
v_call: TRBV7-9
d_call: TRBD2
j_call: TRBJ2-3
cdr3_aa: CASSFRIAGSTDTQYF
cdr3_nt: TGTGCCAGCAGCTTTCGTATAGCGGGAAGCACAGATACGCAGTATTTT

clone_size: NA
v_call: TRBV9
d_call: TRBD1
j_call: TRBJ1-4
cdr3_aa: CASSVGGGPVGNEKLFF
cdr3_nt: TGTGCCAGCAGCGTAGGAGGGGGCCCGGTAGGAAATGAAAAACTGTTTTTT

clone_size: NA
v_call: TRBV7-3
d_call: TRBD2
j_call: TRBJ2-2
cdr3_aa: CASSTTSGHTGELFF
cdr3_nt: TGTGCCAGCAGCACCACTAGCGGGCACACCGGGGAGCTGTTTTTT

clone_size: few
v_call: TRBV7-2
d_call: TRBD2
j_call: TRBJ2-7
cdr3_aa: CASSLNSGRPYEQYF
cdr3_nt: TGTGCCAGCAGCTTAAATAGCGGGAGACCCTACGAGCAGTACTTC

clone_size: NA
v_call: TRBV7-2
d_call: TRBD1
j_call: TRBJ1-4
cdr3_aa: CASRFDRGGNEKLFF
cdr3_nt: TGTGCCAGCAGATTCGACAGGGGAGGTAATGAAAAACTGTTTTTT

clone_size: NA
v_call: TRBV5-6
d_call: NA
j_call: TRBJ2-4
cdr3_aa: CASSLDRLAKNIQYF
cdr3_nt: TGTGCCAGCAGCTTGGATCGACTAGCCAAAAACATTCAGTACTTC

clone_size: NA
v_call: TRBV18
d_call: TRBD1
j_call: TRBJ1-4
cdr3_aa: CASSRTGGHEKLFF
cdr3_nt: TGTGCCAGCTCCCGGACAGGGGGGCATGAAAAACTGTTTTTT

clone_size: NA
v_call: TRBV5-1
d_call: TRBD2
j_call: TRBJ2-1
cdr3_aa: CASSILAGAYNEQFF
cdr3_nt: TGCGCCAGCAGCATACTAGCGGGGGCGTACAATGAGCAGTTCTTC

clone_size: NA
v_call: TRBV2
d_call: NA
j_call: TRBJ2-5
cdr3_aa: CASSSTTFQETQYF
cdr3_nt: TGTGCCAGCAGTAGCACTACGTTCCAAGAGACCCAGTACTTC

clone_size: NA
v_call: TRBV5-6
d_call: NA
j_call: TRBJ1-2
cdr3_aa: CASSLGTIGGYTF
cdr3_nt: TGTGCCAGCAGCCTCGGGACAATTGGTGGCTACACCTTC

clone_size: NA
v_call: TRBV7-2
d_call: NA
j_call: TRBJ2-1
cdr3_aa: CASSSRSLASNEQFF
cdr3_nt: TGTGCCAGCAGCTCCCGGTCTCTAGCGAGCAATGAGCAGTTCTTC

clone_size: few
v_call: TRBV4-2
d_call: NA
j_call: TRBJ1-2
cdr3_aa: CASSRGATYGYTF
cdr3_nt: TGTGCCAGCAGCCGCGGGGCTACCTATGGCTACACCTTC

clone_size: NA
v_call: TRBV7-2
d_call: NA
j_call: TRBJ2-2
cdr3_aa: CASSPKYYLNTGELFF
cdr3_nt: TGTGCCAGCAGCCCGAAATACTACTTGAACACCGGGGAGCTGTTTTTT